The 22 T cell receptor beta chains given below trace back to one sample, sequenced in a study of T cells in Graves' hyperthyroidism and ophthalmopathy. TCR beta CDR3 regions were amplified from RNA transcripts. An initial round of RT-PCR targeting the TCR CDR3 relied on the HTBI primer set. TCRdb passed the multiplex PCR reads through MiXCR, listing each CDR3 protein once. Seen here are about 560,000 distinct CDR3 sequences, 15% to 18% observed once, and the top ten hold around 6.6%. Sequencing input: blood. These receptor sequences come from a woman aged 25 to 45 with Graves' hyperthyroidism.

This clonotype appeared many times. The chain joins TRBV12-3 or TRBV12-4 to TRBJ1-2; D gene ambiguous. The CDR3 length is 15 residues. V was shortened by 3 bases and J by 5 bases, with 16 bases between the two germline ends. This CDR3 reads CASSFQEGAGYGYTF. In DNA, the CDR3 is TGTGCCAGCAGTTTCCAGGAGGGTGCCGGATATGGCTACACCTTC.

CDR3: CASSQERAHLNTEAFF. DNA of the CDR3: TGCGCCAGCAGCCAAGAGCGGGCCCACCTGAACACTGAAGCTTTCTTT. The V and J genes are TRBV4-1 and TRBJ1-1, with D hard to call. The CDR3 runs to 16 residues. Germline V lookup: CDR1 MGHRA, CDR2 YSYEKL. The V end was cut by 0 bases, the J end by 0 bases, with 11 bases between.

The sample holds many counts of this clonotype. CDR3 sequence: CASSVTGGGTSYEQYF. The CDR3 nucleotides are TGTGCCAGCAGTGTCACCGGTGGGGGGACTAGCTACGAGCAGTACTTC. The chain joins TRBV28 to TRBJ2-7, with 8 bases that match TRBD2. The CDR3 is 16 amino acids. The germline gives CDR1 MDHEN, CDR2 SYDVKM. The V and J ends lost 5 bases and 3 bases, in that order; junction bases with no gene match: 12.

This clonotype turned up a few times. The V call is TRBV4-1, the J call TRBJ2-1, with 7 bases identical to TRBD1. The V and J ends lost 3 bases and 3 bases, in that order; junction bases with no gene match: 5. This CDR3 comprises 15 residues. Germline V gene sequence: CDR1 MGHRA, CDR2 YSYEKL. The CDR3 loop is CASSHLGDSYNEQFF. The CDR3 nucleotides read TGCGCCAGCAGCCACCTTGGGGACAGCTACAATGAGCAGTTCTTC.

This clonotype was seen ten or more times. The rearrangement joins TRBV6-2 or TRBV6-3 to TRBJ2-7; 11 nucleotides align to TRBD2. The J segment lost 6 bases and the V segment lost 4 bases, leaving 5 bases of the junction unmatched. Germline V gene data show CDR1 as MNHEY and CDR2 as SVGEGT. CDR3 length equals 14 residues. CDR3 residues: CASSSYSGRGEQYF. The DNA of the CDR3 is TGTGCCAGCAGTTCGTATAGCGGGAGGGGCGAGCAGTACTTC.

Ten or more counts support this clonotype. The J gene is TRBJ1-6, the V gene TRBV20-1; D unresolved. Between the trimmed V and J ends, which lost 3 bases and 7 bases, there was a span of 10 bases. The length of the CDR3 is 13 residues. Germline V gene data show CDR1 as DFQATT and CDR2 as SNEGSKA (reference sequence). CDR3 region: CSASLSENSPLHF. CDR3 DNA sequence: TGCAGTGCTAGTTTGTCTGAGAATTCACCCCTCCACTTT.

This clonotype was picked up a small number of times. The chain's CDR3 is CASSQTGVNLGETQYF. The CDR3 coding sequence is TGCGCCAGCAGCCAGACAGGGGTAAATTTAGGAGAGACCCAGTACTTC. The V call is TRBV4-1, the J call TRBJ2-5, with 8 bases that match TRBD1. The CDR3 runs to 16 residues. Trimming at V came to 3 bases and at J to 4 bases, leaving 10 bases not matched to a gene. Germline lookup yields CDR1 MGHRA and CDR2 YSYEKL.

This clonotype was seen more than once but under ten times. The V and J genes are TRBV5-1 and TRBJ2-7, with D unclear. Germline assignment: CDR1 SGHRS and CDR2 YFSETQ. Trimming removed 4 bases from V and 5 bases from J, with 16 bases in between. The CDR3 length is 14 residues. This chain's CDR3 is CASSLAKAANEQYF. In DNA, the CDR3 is TGCGCCAGCAGCCTCGCGAAGGCGGCCAACGAGCAGTACTTC.

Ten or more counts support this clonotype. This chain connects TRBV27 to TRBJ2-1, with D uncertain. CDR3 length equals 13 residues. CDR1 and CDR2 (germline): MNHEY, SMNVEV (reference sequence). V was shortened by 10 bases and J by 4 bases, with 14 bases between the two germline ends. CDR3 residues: CATSLRGYNEQFF. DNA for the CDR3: TGTGCCACCTCCCTTCGTGGGTACAATGAGCAGTTCTTC.

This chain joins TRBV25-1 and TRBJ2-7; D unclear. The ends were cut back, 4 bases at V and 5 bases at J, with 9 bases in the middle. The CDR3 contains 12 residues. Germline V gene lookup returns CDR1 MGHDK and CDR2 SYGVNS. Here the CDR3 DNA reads TGTGCCAGCAGTGTGCTTGGTGACGAGCAGTACTTC. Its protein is CASSVLGDEQYF.

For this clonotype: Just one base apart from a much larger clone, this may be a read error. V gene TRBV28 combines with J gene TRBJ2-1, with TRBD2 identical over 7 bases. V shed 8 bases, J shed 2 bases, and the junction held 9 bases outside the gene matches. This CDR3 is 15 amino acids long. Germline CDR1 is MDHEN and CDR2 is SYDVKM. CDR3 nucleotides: TGTGCCAGCGGTACGCTAGCGGCCACCTACAATGAGCAGTTCTTC. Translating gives CASGTLAATYNEQFF.

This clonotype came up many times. CDR3 loop: CASSLLAGDNQPQHF. Here the CDR3 DNA reads TGTGCCAGCAGCTTATTGGCAGGGGACAATCAGCCCCAGCATTTT. The rearrangement joins TRBV7-2 to TRBJ1-5; tentatively, D is TRBD1 (6 bases). Per germline, CDR1 SGHTA and CDR2 FQGNSA. The CDR3 sequence is 15 residues long. V was trimmed by 2 bases and J by 3 bases, leaving 11 bases between them.

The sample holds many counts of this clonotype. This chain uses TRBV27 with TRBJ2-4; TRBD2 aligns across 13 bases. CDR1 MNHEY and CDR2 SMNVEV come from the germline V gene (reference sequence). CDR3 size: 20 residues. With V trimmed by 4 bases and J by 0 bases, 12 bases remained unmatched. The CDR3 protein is CASSSRLTSGRVRAKNIQYF. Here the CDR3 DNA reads TGTGCCAGCAGTTCGCGACTAACTAGCGGGAGGGTACGAGCCAAAAACATTCAGTACTTC.

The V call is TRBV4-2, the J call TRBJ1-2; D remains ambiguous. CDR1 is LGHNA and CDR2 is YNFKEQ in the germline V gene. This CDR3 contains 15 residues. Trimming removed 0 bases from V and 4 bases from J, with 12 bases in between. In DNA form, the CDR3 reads TGTGCCAGCAGCCAAGATCGGACGCAGTTCTATGGCTACACCTTC. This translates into CASSQDRTQFYGYTF.

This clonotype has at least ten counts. The CDR3 coding sequence is TGCAGTGCTAGAGCCGCCGACAGGGCAGTGCAGCCCCAGCATTTT. This gives the protein CSARAADRAVQPQHF. This sequence joins TRBV20-1 and TRBJ1-5; 7 nucleotides agree with TRBD1. CDR1 and CDR2 from the germline V gene are DFQATT and SNEGSKA (reference sequence). J lost 7 bases, V lost 1 base, and 10 bases had no gene match. This CDR3 has 15 amino acids.

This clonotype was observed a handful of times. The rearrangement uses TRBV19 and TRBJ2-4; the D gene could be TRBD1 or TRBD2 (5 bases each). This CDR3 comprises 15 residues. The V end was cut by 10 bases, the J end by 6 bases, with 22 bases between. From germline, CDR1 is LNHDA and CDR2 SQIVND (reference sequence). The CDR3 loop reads CATEDRGVGVNIQYF. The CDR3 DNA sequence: TGTGCCACCGAAGATCGGGGAGTAGGGGTAAACATTCAGTACTTC.

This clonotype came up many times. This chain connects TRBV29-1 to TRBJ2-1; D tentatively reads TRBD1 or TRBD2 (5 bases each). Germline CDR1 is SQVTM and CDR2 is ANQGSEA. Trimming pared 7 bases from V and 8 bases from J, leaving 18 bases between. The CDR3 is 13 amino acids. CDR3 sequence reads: CSAGPQGVHEQFF. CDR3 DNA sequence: TGCAGCGCCGGGCCCCAGGGAGTCCATGAGCAGTTCTTC.

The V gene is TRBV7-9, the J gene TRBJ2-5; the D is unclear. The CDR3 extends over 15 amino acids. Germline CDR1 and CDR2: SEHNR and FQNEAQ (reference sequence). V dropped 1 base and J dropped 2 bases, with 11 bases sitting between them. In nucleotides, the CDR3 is TGTGCCAGCAGCTTAGTCCCCTCACAGCAAGAGACCCAGTACTTC. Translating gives CASSLVPSQQETQYF. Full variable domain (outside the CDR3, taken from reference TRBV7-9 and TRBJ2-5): DTGVSQNPRHKITKRGQNVTFRCDPISEHNRLYWYRQTLGQGPEFLTYFQNEAQLEKSRLLSDRFSAERPKGSFSTLEIQRTEQGDSAMYLCASSLVPSQQETQYFGPGTRLLVL.

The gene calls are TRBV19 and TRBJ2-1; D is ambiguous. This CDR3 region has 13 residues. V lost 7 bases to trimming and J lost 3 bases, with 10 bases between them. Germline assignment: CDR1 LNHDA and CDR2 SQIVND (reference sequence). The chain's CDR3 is CASMAQSYNEQFF. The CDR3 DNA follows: TGTGCCAGTATGGCCCAGAGCTACAATGAGCAGTTCTTC.

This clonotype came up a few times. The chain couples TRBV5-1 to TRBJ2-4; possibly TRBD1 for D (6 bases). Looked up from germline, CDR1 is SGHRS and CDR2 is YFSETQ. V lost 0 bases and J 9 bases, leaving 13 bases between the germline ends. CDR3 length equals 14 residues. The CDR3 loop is CASSLAPEQGIQYF. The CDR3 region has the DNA TGCGCCAGCAGCTTGGCCCCGGAACAGGGCATTCAGTACTTC.

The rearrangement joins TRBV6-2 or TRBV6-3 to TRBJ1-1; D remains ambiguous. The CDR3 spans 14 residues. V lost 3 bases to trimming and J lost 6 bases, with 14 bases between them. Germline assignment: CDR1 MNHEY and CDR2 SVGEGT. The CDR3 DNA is TGTGCCAGCAGTTATTTAGACTTACTATCTGAAGCTTTCTTT. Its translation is CASSYLDLLSEAFF.

CDR3 nucleotide sequence: TGCGCCAGCTGCCTTGGTGGGATGAGCCAAGAGACCCAGTACTTC. Protein sequence: CASCLGGMSQETQYF. V is TRBV5-1 and J is TRBJ2-5, with no clear D. Trimming shortened V by 7 bases and J by 1 base, and 17 bases separated the two germline ends. CDR1 is SGHRS and CDR2 is YFSETQ in the germline V gene. The CDR3 is made up of 15 amino acids.